A single sample gave rise to the 8 T cell receptor beta chains below, sequenced in a study of blood T cells in healthy people across ages. The second PCR ran roughly 7 to 12 cycles with a sample-barcoded 5' primer and J-beta primers. One entry per CDR3 protein, called by TCRdb with MiXCR from the 5' RACE reads. The data show hundreds of thousands of distinct CDR3 sequences, 30% to 45% seen once. The sample was blood. The receptors derive from a man younger than 30 in good health.

The V call is TRBV20-1, the J call TRBJ2-5; perhaps D is TRBD1 or TRBD2 (5 bases each). The CDR3 extends over 13 amino acids. Trimming stripped 6 bases from V and 5 bases from J, with 16 bases between. The V gene's germline CDR1 is DFQATT and CDR2 SNEGSKA (reference sequence). For the CDR3, the DNA is TGCAGTGCGGCCGGGACGGGCCAGGAGACCCAGTACTTC. It codes for CSAAGTGQETQYF.

This chain joins TRBV9 and TRBJ2-6; tentative D call: TRBD1 (6 bases). The V end lost 0 bases, the J end lost 1 base, and 8 bases lay between the germline ends. The CDR3 contains 16 residues. Germline V CDR1 and CDR2: SGDLS, YYNGEE. CDR3 nucleotide sequence: TGTGCCAGCAGCGTAGACAGGGAATCTGGGGCCAACGTCCTGACTTTC. It translates to CASSVDRESGANVLTF.

This clonotype showed up just a few times. The chain links TRBV15 to TRBJ1-6; D gene uncertain. This CDR3 is built from 16 residues. Trimming stripped 5 bases from V and 1 base from J, with 12 bases between. CDR1 is LNHNV, CDR2 YYDKDF, per germline (reference sequence). Here the CDR3 reads CATSPRAGSYNSPLHF. In DNA, the CDR3 is TGTGCCACCAGCCCCCGGGCTGGGTCCTATAATTCACCCCTCCACTTT.

On this clonotype: One base away lies a much larger clone, so this may be a sequencing read error. The chain has TRBV6-6 and TRBJ2-4; 9 bases map to TRBD2. The DNA matches TRBJ2-5 better at its end, which makes the J call doubtful. The CDR3 spans 16 residues. Per the germline V gene, CDR1 is MNHNY and CDR2 is SVGAGI (reference sequence). As DNA, the CDR3 is TGTGCCAGCAGTTACGGCGGGAGGGTAAATGGTGAGACCCAGTACTTC. Amino acids: CASSYGGRVNGETQYF.

This clonotype was seen repeatedly, ten times or more. The V gene is TRBV5-1, the J gene TRBJ2-5, with D perhaps assigned TRBD1 or TRBD2 (6 bases each). CDR1 and CDR2 from the germline V gene are SGHRS and YFSETQ. The CDR3 has 15 residues. With 5 bases removed from V and 1 base from J, the gap between germline ends came to 15 bases. CDR3 in DNA: TGCGCCAGCAGAGACGGATCGGGGGCCCAAGAGACCCAGTACTTC. Protein: CASRDGSGAQETQYF.

This clonotype has ten or more counts. This chain uses TRBV20-1 with TRBJ2-1; D remains ambiguous. Per the germline V gene, CDR1 is DFQATT and CDR2 is SNEGSKA (reference sequence). The CDR3 runs 11 residues. The V and J ends lost 3 bases and 2 bases respectively, with 2 bases between them. CDR3 nucleotides: TGCAGTGCTAGGCCCTACAATGAGCAGTTCTTC. Translating it yields CSARPYNEQFF.

This clonotype appeared a single time. This sequence joins TRBV20-1 and TRBJ2-1; D unresolved. The assigned J gene may be wrong: the sequence end matches TRBJ2-7 better. Per germline, CDR1 DFQATT and CDR2 SNEGSKA (reference sequence). The CDR3 extends over 14 amino acids. The CDR3 DNA follows: TGCAGTGCTAGCTGGCGGAGCTCCTACAATGAGCAGTACTTC. It codes for CSASWRSSYNEQYF.

J is TRBJ2-5 and V is TRBV7-2; D possibly corresponds to TRBD1 (5 bases). The DNA end is a closer match to TRBJ2-4, so the J assignment may be wrong. Germline CDR1 SGHTA, CDR2 FQGNSA. This CDR3 has 13 amino acids. The CDR3 is CASSVAGIDIQYF. As DNA, the CDR3 is TGTGCCAGCAGCGTTGCAGGGATTGACATTCAGTACTTC.